This T cell receptor (beta chain) was identified in a study of low-dose radiotherapy and immunotherapy resistance in tumors (dated by TCRdb to between 2021 and 2022). General notes on the study: In Cohort 1, each fraction delivered 0.5 Gy every 2 weeks, and the prescribed total PTV dose was 6.5 Gy. Patients were given nivolumab as a 240 mg flat dose every two weeks and ipilimumab at 1 mg/kg every six weeks, with both drugs delivered intravenously. Randomization of trial participants into treatment groups was not performed. Patients took aspirin 300 mg orally once daily for four cycles, starting on cycle 1 day 1. Cyclophosphamide 200 mg/m2 was given intravenously every two weeks, one day before each radiation and immunotherapy administration. Eight patients were included in the translational analysis, namely three from the first dose cohort plus the first five from the second dose cohort. Cohort 2 received 1 Gy per fraction every two weeks, with a total of 13 Gy over 26 weeks.

The donors took part in RACIN, a single-arm, phase I, dose-escalation trial that combined nivolumab, ipilimumab, aspirin, low-dose cyclophosphamide and low-dose radiotherapy. To be eligible, a patient needed to have an advanced solid tumor that was TIL-negative. To make first-strand cDNA, Superscript III was used along with a set of TRAV- and TRBV-specific primers so that both the TCRalpha and TCRbeta chains were covered. TCRs were amplified with Phusion for around 20 PCR cycles using a constant-region primer together with the adapter attached to the V primers. The isolated mRNA was amplified using the MessageAmp II aRNA Amplification Kit, with in vitro transcription performed for about 15 hours at 37 degrees C. The Dynabeads mRNA DIRECT Purification Kit was used to isolate mRNA for TCR sequencing. A second roughly 23-cycle Phusion PCR added indexed Illumina adapters, and products were purified with AMPure XP beads. Concerning the study's data processing: Custom Perl scripts were used to pool TCR sequences that encoded the same protein, to remove out-of-frame sequences, and to calculate the abundance of each clonotype. Any TCR sequence supported by only a single read was excluded from analysis. Among the metrics used to describe the repertoires were Shannon entropy, Gini index, clonality, richness, and the frequency of TCRs shared between repertoires. Starting from the raw public reads, TCRdb applied fastp trimming at Q25, assembled clones with MiXCR and retained in-frame beta chains. Each entry merges the rows of one CDR3 protein and shows their most common DNA and genes. The V and J calls and clone size come from TCRdb's table, not from the authors' own analysis. Recorded for this sample are roughly 17,000 distinct CDR3 sequences; around two thirds of them occurred a single time. Approximately 5.3% of the sample belongs to the ten largest clones.

A note on this clonotype: Its antigen remains undetermined. No much larger clone is present one base from it, and per-base qualities are unavailable.

Reading from cysteine to phenylalanine, the CDR3 counts 15 amino acids. Only the CDR3 portion is preserved as DNA: 45 bases, with reading frame beginning at the first base. V is trimmed back by 5 bases and J by 6 bases, and the junction contains 6 bases that no gene match accounts for. The germline V gene supplies CDR1 SGHTA and CDR2 FQGNSA. This receptor was obtained from a human donor with advanced metastatic prostate, ovarian, gallbladder or colorectal cancer (not recorded which). This table probably holds off-target reads from a library built for another chain. The sequence joins TRBV7-2 to TRBJ2-3; a stretch of 12 junction bases matches TRBD2. The DNA sequence is given as TGTGCCAGCAGCCCGACTAGCGGGAGTTGGGATACGCAGTATTTT. This gives the protein CASSPTSGSWDTQYF.